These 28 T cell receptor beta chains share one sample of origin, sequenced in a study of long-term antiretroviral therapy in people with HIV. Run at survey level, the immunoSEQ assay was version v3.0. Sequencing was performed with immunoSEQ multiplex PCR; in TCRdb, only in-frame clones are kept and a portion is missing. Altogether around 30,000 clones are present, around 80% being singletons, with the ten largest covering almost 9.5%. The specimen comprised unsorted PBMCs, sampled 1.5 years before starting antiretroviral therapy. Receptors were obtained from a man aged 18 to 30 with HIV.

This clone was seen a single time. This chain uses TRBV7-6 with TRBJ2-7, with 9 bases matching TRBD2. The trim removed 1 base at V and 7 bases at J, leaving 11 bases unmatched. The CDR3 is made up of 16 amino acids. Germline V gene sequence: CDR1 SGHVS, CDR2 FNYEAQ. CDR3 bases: TGTGCCAGCAGCTTAGTAGGTTCAGCGGGAGGAGATGAGCAGTACTTC. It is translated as CASSLVGSAGGDEQYF.

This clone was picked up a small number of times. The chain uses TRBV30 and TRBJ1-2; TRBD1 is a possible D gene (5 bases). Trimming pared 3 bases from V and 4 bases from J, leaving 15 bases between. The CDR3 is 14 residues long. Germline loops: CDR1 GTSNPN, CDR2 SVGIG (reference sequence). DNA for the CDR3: TGTGCCTGGAGGGCCCCGGACACCCCCTATGGCTACACCTTC. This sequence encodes CAWRAPDTPYGYTF.

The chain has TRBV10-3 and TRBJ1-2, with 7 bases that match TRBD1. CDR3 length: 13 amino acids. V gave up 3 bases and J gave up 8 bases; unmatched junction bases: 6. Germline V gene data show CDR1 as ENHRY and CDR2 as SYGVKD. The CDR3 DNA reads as TGTGCCATCAGTGAATCAGGGGGACGGGGCTACACCTTC. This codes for CAISESGGRGYTF.

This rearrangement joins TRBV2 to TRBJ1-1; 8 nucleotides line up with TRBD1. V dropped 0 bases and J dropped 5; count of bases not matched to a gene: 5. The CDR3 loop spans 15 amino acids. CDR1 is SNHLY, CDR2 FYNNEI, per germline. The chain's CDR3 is CASSEARTGYTEAFF. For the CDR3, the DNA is TGTGCCAGCAGTGAAGCGAGGACAGGGTATACTGAAGCTTTCTTT. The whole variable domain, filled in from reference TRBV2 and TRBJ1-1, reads EPEVTQTPSHQVTQMGQEVILRCVPISNHLYFYWYRQILGQKVEFLVSFYNNEISEKSEIFDDQFSVERPDGSNFTLKIRSTKLEDSAMYFCASSEARTGYTEAFFGQGTRLTVV.

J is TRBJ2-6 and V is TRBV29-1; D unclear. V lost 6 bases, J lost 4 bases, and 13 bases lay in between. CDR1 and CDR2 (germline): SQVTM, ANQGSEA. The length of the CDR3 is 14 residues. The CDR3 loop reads CSVVEQSGANVLTF. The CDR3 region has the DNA TGCAGCGTGGTTGAACAATCCGGGGCCAACGTCCTGACTTTC.

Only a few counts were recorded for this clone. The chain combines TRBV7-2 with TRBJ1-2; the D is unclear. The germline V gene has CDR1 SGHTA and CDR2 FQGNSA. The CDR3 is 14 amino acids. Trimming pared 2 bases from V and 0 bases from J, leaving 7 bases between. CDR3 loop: CASSLLATNYGYTF. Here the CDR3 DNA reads TGTGCCAGCAGCTTACTAGCGACTAACTATGGCTACACCTTC.

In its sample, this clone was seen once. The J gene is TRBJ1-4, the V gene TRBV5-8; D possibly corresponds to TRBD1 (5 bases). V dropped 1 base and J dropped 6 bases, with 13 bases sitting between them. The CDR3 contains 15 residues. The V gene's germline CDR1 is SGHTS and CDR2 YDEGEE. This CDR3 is CASSLIGTQDEKLFF. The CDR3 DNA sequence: TGTGCCAGCAGCTTGATCGGGACCCAAGATGAAAAACTGTTTTTT.

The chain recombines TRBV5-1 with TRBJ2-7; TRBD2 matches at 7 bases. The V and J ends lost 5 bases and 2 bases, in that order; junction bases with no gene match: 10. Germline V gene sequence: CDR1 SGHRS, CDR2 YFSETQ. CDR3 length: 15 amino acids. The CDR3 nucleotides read TGCGCCAGCAGTCTGGGGGACTACATGGCCTACGAGCAGTACTTC. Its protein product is CASSLGDYMAYEQYF.

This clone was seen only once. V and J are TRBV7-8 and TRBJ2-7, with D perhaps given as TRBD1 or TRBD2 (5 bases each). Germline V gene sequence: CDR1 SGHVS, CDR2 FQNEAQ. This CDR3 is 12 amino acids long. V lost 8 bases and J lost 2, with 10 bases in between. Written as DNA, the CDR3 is TGTGCCAGCGGGACCGCAACCTACGAGCAGTACTTC. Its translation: CASGTATYEQYF. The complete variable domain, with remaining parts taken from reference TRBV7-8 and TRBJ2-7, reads GAGVSQSPRYKVAKRGQDVALRCDPISGHVSLFWYQQALGQGPEFLTYFQNEAQLDKSGLPSDRFFAERPEGSVSTLKIQRTQQEDSAVYLCASGTATYEQYFGPGTRLTVT.

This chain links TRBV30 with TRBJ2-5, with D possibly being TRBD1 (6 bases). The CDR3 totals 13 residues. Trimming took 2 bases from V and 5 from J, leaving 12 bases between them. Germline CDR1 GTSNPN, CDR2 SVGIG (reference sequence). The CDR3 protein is CAWSWGPRETQYF. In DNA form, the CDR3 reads TGTGCCTGGAGTTGGGGGCCGAGGGAGACCCAGTACTTC.

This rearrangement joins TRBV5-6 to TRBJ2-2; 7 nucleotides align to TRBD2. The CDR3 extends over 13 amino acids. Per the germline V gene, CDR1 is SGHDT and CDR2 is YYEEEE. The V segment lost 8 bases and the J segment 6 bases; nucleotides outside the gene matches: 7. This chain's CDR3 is CASNPGGPGELFF. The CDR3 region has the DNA TGTGCCAGTAACCCGGGGGGACCCGGGGAGCTGTTTTTT.

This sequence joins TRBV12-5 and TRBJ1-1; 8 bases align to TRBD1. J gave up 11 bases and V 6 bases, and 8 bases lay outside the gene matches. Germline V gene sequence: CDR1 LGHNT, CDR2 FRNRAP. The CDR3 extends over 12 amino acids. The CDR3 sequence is CASGTGAANAFF. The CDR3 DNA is TGTGCTAGTGGGACAGGGGCGGCGAATGCTTTCTTT.

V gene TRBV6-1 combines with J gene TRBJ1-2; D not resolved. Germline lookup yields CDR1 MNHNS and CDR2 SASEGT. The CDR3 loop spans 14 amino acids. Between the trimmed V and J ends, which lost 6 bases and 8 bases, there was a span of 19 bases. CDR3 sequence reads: CASSPEWVGGGYTF. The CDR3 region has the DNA TGTGCCAGCAGCCCTGAATGGGTGGGAGGAGGCTACACCTTC.

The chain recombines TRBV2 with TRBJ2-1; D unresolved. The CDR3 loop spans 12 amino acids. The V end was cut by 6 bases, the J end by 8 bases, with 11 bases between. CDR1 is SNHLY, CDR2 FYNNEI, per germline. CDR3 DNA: TGTGCCAGCAGGTCCTCCAACGATGAGCAGTTCTTC. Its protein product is CASRSSNDEQFF. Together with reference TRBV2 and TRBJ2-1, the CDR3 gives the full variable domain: EPEVTQTPSHQVTQMGQEVILRCVPISNHLYFYWYRQILGQKVEFLVSFYNNEISEKSEIFDDQFSVERPDGSNFTLKIRSTKLEDSAMYFCASRSSNDEQFFGPGTRLTVL.

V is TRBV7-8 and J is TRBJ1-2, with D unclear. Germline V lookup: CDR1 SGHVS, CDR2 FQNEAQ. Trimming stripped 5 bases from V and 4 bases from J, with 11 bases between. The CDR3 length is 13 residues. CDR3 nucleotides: TGTGCCAGCAGCACCCGAAAGACCTATGGCTACACCTTC. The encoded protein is CASSTRKTYGYTF.

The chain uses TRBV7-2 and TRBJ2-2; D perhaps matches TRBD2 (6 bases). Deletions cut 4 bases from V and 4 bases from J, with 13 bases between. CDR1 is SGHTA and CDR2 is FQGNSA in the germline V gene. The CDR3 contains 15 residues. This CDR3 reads CASSYAAGGTGELFF. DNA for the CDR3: TGTGCCAGCAGCTACGCGGCCGGGGGCACCGGGGAGCTGTTTTTT. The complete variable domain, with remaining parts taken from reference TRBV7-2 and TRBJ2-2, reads GAGVSQSPSNKVTEKGKDVELRCDPISGHTALYWYRQSLGQGLEFLIYFQGNSAPDKSGLPSDRFSAERTGGSVSTLTIQRTQQEDSAVYLCASSYAAGGTGELFFGEGSRLTVL.

CDR3 DNA: TGTGCCAGCAGCCCGCTAGGCGGAACAGGAGGATATAGCAATCAGCCCCAGCATTTT. Its protein product is CASSPLGGTGGYSNQPQHF. The chain has TRBV27 and TRBJ1-5; D perhaps matches TRBD1 (5 bases). Germline V gene lookup returns CDR1 MNHEY and CDR2 SMNVEV (reference sequence). This CDR3 spans 19 amino acids. V was cut by 6 bases and J by 0 bases, with 24 bases left in between.

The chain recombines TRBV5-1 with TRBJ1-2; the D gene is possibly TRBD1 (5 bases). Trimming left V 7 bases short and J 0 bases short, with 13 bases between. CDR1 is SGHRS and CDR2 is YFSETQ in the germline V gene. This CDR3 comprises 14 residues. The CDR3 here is CASRDRYSNYGYTF. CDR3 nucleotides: TGCGCCAGCCGGGACCGCTATTCTAACTATGGCTACACCTTC.

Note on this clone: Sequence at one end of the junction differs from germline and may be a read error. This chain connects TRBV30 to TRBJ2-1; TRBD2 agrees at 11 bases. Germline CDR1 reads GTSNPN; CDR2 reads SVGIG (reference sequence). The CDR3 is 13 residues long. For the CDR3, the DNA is TGTGCCTGGAGTGGACTAGCGGGAAATGTACGGATCTTC. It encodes CAWSGLAGNVRIF.

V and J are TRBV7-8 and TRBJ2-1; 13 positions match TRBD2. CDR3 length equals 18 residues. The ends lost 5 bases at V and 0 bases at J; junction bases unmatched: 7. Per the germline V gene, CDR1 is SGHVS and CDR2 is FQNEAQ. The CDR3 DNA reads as TGTGCCAGCAGCGGGACTAGCGGGGTTCTCCTCTCCTACAATGAGCAGTTCTTC. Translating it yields CASSGTSGVLLSYNEQFF.

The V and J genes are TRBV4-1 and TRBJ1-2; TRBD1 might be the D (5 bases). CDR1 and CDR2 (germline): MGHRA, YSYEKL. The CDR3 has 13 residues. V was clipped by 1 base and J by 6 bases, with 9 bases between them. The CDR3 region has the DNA TGCGCCAGCAGCCAAGCACCGGGGGATGGCTACACCTTC. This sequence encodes CASSQAPGDGYTF.

In nucleotides, the CDR3 is TGCGCCAGCAGTCCAGCCGGGACGCCTGGAAACACCATATATTTT. Translation: CASSPAGTPGNTIYF. The V and J genes are TRBV5-1 and TRBJ1-3, with a tentative D call TRBD1 (5 bases). Trimming took 5 bases from V and 2 from J, leaving 14 bases between them. CDR3 size: 15 residues. The germline V gene encodes CDR1 SGHRS and CDR2 YFSETQ. Drawing the rest from reference TRBV5-1 and TRBJ1-3, the complete variable domain is KAGVTQTPRYLIKTRGQQVTLSCSPISGHRSVSWYQQTPGQGLQFLFEYFSETQRNKGNFPGRFSGRQFSNSRSEMNVSTLELGDSALYLCASSPAGTPGNTIYFGEGSWLTVV.

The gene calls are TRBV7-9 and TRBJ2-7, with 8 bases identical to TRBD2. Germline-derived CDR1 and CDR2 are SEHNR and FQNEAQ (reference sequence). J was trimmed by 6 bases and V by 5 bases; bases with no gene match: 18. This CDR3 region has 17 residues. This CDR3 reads CASSPTPTGLDRSEQYF. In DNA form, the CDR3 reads TGTGCCAGCAGCCCGACCCCGACGGGACTAGACCGGAGCGAGCAGTACTTC.

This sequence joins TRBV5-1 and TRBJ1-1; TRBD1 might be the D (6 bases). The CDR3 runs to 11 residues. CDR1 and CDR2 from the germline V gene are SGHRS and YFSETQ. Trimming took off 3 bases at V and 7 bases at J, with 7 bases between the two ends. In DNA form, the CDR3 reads TGCGCCAGCAGCTCGGACAGTGAAGCTTTCTTT. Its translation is CASSSDSEAFF.

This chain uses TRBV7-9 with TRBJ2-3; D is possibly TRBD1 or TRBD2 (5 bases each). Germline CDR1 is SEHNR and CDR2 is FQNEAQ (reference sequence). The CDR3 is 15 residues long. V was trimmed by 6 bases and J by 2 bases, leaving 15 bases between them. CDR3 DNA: TGTGCCAGCAGGGGGGACCTAGGGCCCACAGATACGCAGTATTTT. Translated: CASRGDLGPTDTQYF. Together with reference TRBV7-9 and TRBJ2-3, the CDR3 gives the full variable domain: DTGVSQNPRHKITKRGQNVTFRCDPISEHNRLYWYRQTLGQGPEFLTYFQNEAQLEKSRLLSDRFSAERPKGSFSTLEIQRTEQGDSAMYLCASRGDLGPTDTQYFGPGTRLTVL.

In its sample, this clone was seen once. CDR3 residues: CASSYLGQAGKPQHF. The CDR3 DNA sequence: TGTGCCAGCAGTTACCTCGGACAGGCGGGGAAGCCCCAGCATTTT. The chain is built from TRBV6-5 and TRBJ1-5; 7 bases are shared with TRBD1. J gave up 8 bases and V 2 bases, and 9 bases lay outside the gene matches. Germline V gives CDR1 MNHEY, CDR2 SVGAGI. The length of the CDR3 is 15 residues.

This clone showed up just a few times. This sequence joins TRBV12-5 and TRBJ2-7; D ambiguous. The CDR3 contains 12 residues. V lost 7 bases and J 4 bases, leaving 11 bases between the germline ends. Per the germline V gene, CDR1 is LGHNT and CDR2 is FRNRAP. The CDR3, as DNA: TGTGCTAGTGCCCTGACACGTTACGAGCAGTACTTC. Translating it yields CASALTRYEQYF.

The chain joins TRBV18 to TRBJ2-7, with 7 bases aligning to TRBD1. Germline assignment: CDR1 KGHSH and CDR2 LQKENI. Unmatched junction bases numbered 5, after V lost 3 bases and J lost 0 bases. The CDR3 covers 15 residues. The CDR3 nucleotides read TGTGCCAGCTCACCGGTGTGGGACAGCTCCTACGAGCAGTACTTC. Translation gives CASSPVWDSSYEQYF.